This T cell receptor (beta chain) was obtained from a study of OX40 agonist ivuxolimab in advanced cancers. Background on the study: Dose-escalation patients had hepatocellular carcinoma, melanoma, renal cell or head and neck cancer. Findings and caveats of the study: Also present in some nonresponders was a low level of normalized T-cell clonal expansion.

Systemic immunosuppression or a history of autoimmune disease excluded patients. Trimming pared 3 bases from V and 2 bases from J, leaving 11 bases between. Germline assignment: CDR1 MNHNS and CDR2 SASEGT. The CDR3 spans 14 residues. A remark on this clone: Its antigen remains unknown.

TCRdb's table, derived via immunoSEQ multiplex PCR, lists solely in-frame clones and lacks some. The profile shows tens of thousands of clones, roughly 85% of them singletons. Sample: CD4+ or CD8+ T cells sorted from blood, taken in a trial of the OX40 agonist ivuxolimab. This sequence joins TRBV6-1 and TRBJ2-7; D unclear. The receptor's source is an adult with an advanced solid tumor such as melanoma, head and neck, liver or kidney cancer. The CDR3 sequence: CASSDWGKPYEQYF. CDR3 DNA: TGTGCCAGCAGTGATTGGGGAAAACCCTACGAGCAGTACTTC.